The T cell receptor beta chain under discussion was sequenced for a study of blood T cell repertoires in COVID-19. Turning to the study itself: Samples representing acute and convalescent COVID-19 were sourced from the United States, Italy and Spain. In each case, the material was cDNA or gDNA derived from T cells, B-cell-depleted T cells, or PBMCs.

In the study's own analysis: Counts of nucleated cells, estimated from reference gene primer amplification, were obtained. Clones were sequenced by immunoSEQ multiplex PCR, and TCRdb holds only the in-frame ones, with some missing. V and J calls and clone size follow that table, whereas D and trimming were derived from the DNA. The sample shows 80,000 or so clones, 80% of them seen only once. The CDR3 consists of 14 residues. Trimming took 5 bases from V and 7 from J; bases not matched to a gene: 6. Germline lookup yields CDR1 MNHEY and CDR2 SVGEGT. The sequence derives from a woman aged 65 to 85 with acute or convalescent COVID-19. The material sequenced was peripheral blood. The rearrangement links TRBV6-2 or TRBV6-3 to TRBJ2-7; 12 nucleotides align to TRBD1. CDR3 coding DNA: TGTGCCAGCAGTGATCCGGGACAGGGGGCAGAGCAGTACTTC. It specifies CASSDPGQGAEQYF.